This record covers a single T cell receptor beta chain. The germline V gene encodes CDR1 MGHRA and CDR2 YSYEKL. The V and J ends lost 1 base and 3 bases respectively, with 13 bases between them. The CDR3 totals 15 residues. Sequencing used immunoSEQ multiplex PCR; TCRdb keeps in-frame clones, though not all of them. The sample shows some 2 million clones, approximately 95% of them seen only once. The entry originates in a study of shared clonotypes between healthy human individuals. Terminally differentiated effector memory CD45RA+ cells were excluded by CCR7 positive selection of CD45RO-negative cells.

V usage is TRBV4-1 and J usage is TRBJ2-7; either TRBD1 or TRBD2 may supply D (5 bases each). This receptor was identified in a man between 18 and 35 years old in good health. The sequencing input was naive CD8+ T cells sorted from blood. CDR3 in DNA: TGCGCCAGCAGCCAAGTGACGGATGGGGGCTACGAGCAGTACTTC. Protein: CASSQVTDGGYEQYF.